This paragraph covers one T cell receptor beta chain sequence. The data were obtained in a study of blood T cell repertoires in COVID-19. Study summary: Donors in the United States, Italy and Spain gave samples during acute or convalescent COVID-19.

V dropped 4 bases and J dropped 1 base, with 14 bases sitting between them. Germline-derived CDR1 and CDR2 are LGHDT and YNNKEL (reference sequence). The CDR3 is 15 amino acids. Participant ages covered 18 to 89 years across about two dozen US areas. In assigning cohorts, the study relied on participant-reported clinical history. The method was immunoSEQ multiplex PCR; TCRdb's version includes in-frame clones alone and lacks a portion of them. The sample holds 210,000 or so clones, about four fifths seen once. The source is a woman aged 45-65 years with acute COVID-19. Sequencing was done on a sample of PBMCs or T cells enriched from blood (not recorded which). The V call is TRBV3-1 (or the pseudogene TRBV3-2), the J call TRBJ2-7; D might be TRBD2 (5 bases). CDR3 in amino acids: CASSLRTDSSYEQYF. CDR3 sequence (DNA): TGTGCCAGCAGCCTACGGACGGACTCGTCCTACGAGCAGTACTTC.